This T cell receptor (beta chain) was captured by sequencing in a study of blood T cell repertoires in COVID-19. Trimming stripped 4 bases from V and 3 bases from J, with 12 bases between. CDR3 length: 14 amino acids. Per the germline V gene, CDR1 is LNHDA and CDR2 is SQIVND (reference sequence). How the authors handled the data: Amplification from reference gene primers served as the basis for estimated nucleated cell counts. Assay: immunoSEQ multiplex PCR; the TCRdb copy retains only in-frame clones and omits some. V and J calls plus clone size are reproduced from that table; the DNA served to infer D and trimming. In the table there are approximately 120,000 clones, around 86% of which are singletons.

Sequencing input: peripheral blood. This clonotype was sampled from a human donor in a cohort sampled during active COVID-19. The chain has TRBV19 and TRBJ1-1; D ambiguous. The CDR3 region has the DNA TGTGCCAGTAGTAAGGTCGGGGTGGACACTGAAGCTTTCTTT. This codes for CASSKVGVDTEAFF.